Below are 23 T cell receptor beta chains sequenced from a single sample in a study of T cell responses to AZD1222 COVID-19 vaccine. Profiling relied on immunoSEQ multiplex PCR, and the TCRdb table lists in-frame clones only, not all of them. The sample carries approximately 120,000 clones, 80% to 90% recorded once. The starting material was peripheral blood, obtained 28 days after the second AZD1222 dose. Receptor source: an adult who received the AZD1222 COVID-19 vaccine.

CDR3 bases: TGTGCCAGCAGCCCACTAGCGGGGCGGGAGACCCAGTACTTC. Translation gives CASSPLAGRETQYF. The rearrangement uses TRBV7-3 and TRBJ2-5; 10 bases are a match to TRBD2. The CDR3 has 14 amino acids. Germline trimming cut 5 bases from V and 5 bases from J; bases unmatched to any gene: 5. CDR1 and CDR2 (germline): SGHTA, FQGTGA. The full variable domain, in which reference TRBV7-3 and TRBJ2-5 provide the parts outside the CDR3, is GAGVSQTPSNKVTEKGKYVELRCDPISGHTALYWYRQSLGQGPEFLIYFQGTGAADDSGLPNDRFFAVRPEGSVSTLKIQRTERGDSAVYLCASSPLAGRETQYFGPGTRLLVL.

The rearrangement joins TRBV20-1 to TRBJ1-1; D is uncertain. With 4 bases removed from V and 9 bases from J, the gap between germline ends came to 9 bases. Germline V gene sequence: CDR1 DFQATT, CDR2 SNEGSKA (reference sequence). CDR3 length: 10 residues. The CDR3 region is CSAKRDQAFF. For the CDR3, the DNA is TGCAGTGCTAAAAGAGACCAAGCTTTCTTT.

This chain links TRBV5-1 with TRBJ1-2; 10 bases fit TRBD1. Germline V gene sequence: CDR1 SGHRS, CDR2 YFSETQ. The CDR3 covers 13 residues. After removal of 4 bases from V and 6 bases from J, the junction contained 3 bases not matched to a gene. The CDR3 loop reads CASSRGTGDGYTF. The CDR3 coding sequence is TGCGCCAGCAGCCGCGGGACAGGGGATGGCTACACCTTC.

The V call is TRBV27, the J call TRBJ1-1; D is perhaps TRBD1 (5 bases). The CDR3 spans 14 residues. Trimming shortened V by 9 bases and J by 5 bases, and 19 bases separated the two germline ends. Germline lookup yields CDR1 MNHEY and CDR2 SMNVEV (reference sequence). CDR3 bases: TGTGCCAGGGGACCGGTGTGGGGTAAGACTGAAGCTTTCTTT. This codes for CARGPVWGKTEAFF.

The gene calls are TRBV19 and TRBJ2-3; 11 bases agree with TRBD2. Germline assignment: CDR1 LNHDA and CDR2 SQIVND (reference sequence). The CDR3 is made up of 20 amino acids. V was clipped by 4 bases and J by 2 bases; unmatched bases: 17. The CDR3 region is CASSTRQLPSSGGSTDTQYF. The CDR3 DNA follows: TGTGCCAGTAGTACTCGACAGCTCCCGTCTAGCGGGGGGTCCACAGATACGCAGTATTTT. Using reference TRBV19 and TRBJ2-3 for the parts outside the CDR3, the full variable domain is DGGITQSPKYLFRKEGQNVTLSCEQNLNHDAMYWYRQDPGQGLRLIYYSQIVNDFQKGDIAEGYSVSREKKESFPLTVTSAQKNPTAFYLCASSTRQLPSSGGSTDTQYFGPGTRLTVL.

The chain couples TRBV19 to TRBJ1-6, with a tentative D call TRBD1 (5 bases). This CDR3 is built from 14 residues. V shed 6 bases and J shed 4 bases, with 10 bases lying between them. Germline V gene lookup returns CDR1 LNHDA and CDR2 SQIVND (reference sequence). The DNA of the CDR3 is TGTGCCAGTAGCCAACAGGTTTATAATTCACCCCTCCACTTT. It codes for CASSQQVYNSPLHF.

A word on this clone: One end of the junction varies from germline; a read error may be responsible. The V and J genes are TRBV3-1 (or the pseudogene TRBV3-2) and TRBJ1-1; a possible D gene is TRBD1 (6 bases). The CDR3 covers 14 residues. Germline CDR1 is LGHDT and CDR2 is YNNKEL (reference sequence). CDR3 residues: CASSRGGQNAEAFF. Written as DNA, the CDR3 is TGTGCCAGCAGCCGGGGGGGCCAGAACGCTGAAGCTTTCTTT.

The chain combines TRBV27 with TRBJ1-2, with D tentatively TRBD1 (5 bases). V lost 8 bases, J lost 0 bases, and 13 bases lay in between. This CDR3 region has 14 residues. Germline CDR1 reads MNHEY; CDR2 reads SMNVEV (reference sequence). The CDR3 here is CASHGGGANYGYTF. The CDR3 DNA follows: TGTGCCAGCCACGGTGGGGGAGCTAACTATGGCTACACCTTC.

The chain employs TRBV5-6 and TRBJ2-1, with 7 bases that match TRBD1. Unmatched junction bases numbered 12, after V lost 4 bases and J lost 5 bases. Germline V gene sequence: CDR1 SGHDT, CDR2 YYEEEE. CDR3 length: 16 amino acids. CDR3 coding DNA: TGTGCCAGCAGCCCGTTGGGACAGAGGGGCCACAATGAGCAGTTCTTC. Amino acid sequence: CASSPLGQRGHNEQFF.

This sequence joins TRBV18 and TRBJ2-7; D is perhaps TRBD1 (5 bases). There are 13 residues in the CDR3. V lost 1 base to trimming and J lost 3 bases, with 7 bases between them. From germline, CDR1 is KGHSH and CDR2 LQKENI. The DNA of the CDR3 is TGTGCCAGCTCACCACTGACAGTCTACGAGCAGTACTTC. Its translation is CASSPLTVYEQYF. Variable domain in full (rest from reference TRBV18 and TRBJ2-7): NAGVMQNPRHLVRRRGQEARLRCSPMKGHSHVYWYRQLPEEGLKFMVYLQKENIIDESGMPKERFSAEFPKEGPSILRIQQVVRGDSAAYFCASSPLTVYEQYFGPGTRLTVT.

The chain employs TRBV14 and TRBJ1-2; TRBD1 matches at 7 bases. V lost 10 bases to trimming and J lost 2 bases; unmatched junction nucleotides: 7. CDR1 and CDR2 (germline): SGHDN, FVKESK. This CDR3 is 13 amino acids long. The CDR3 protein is CAINRGSNYGYTF. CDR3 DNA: TGTGCCATCAACAGGGGATCCAACTATGGCTACACCTTC.

Here the CDR3 DNA reads TGTGCCAGTAGTACTCAGACCAATCAGCCCCAGCATTTT. This encodes CASSTQTNQPQHF. V and J are TRBV19 and TRBJ1-5, with D hard to call. There are 13 residues in the CDR3. With 4 bases removed from V and 3 bases from J, the gap between germline ends came to 7 bases. Germline CDR1 is LNHDA and CDR2 is SQIVND (reference sequence).

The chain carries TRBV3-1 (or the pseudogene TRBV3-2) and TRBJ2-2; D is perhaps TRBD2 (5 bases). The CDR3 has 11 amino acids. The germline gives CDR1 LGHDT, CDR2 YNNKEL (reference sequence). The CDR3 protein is CGLPGTGELFF. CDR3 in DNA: TGTGGACTACCCGGAACCGGGGAGCTGTTTTTT.

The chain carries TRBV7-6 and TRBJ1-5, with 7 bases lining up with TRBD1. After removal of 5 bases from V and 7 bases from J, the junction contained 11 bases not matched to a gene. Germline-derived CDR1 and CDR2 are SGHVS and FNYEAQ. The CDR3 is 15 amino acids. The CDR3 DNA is TGTGCCAGCAGCGTCGGGACAGCTGTGGGGCAGCCCCAGCATTTT. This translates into CASSVGTAVGQPQHF.

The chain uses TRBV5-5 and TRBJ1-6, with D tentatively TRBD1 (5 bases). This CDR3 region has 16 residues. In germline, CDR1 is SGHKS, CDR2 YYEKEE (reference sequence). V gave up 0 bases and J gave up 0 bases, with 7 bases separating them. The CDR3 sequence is CASSLAQGSYNSPLHF. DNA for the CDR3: TGTGCCAGCAGCTTGGCGCAGGGCTCCTATAATTCACCCCTCCACTTT.

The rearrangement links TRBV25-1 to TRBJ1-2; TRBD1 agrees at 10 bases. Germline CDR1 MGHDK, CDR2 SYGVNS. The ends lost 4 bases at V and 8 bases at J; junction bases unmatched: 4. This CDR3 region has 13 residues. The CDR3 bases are TGTGCCAGCAGTGGTGGGACAGGGGAAGGCTACACCTTC. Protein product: CASSGGTGEGYTF.

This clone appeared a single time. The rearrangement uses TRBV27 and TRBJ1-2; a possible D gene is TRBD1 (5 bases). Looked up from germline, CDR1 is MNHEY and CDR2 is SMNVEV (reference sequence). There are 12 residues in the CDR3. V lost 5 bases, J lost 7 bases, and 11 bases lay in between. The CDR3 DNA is TGTGCCAGCAGTAAAAGGGGTGTTGGCTACACCTTC. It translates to CASSKRGVGYTF.

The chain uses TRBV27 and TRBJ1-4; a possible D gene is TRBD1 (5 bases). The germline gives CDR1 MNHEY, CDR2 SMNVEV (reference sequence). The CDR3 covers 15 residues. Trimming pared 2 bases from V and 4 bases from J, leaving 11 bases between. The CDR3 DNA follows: TGTGCCAGCAGTTTACCGTGGGGACTTAATGAAAAACTGTTTTTT. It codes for CASSLPWGLNEKLFF.

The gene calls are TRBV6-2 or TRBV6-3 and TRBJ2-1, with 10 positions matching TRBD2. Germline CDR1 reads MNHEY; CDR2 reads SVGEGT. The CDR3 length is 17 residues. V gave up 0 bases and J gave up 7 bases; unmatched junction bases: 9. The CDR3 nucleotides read TGTGCCAGCAGTTACTCGATAGCGGGGGGCGTTTCGAATGAGCAGTTCTTC. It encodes CASSYSIAGGVSNEQFF.

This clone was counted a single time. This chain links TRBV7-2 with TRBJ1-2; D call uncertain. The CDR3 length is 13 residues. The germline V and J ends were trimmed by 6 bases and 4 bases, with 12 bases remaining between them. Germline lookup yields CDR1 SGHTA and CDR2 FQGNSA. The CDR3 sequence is CASSFPGTYGYTF. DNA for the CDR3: TGTGCCAGCAGTTTCCCGGGCACCTATGGCTACACCTTC. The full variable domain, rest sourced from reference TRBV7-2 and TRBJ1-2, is GAGVSQSPSNKVTEKGKDVELRCDPISGHTALYWYRQSLGQGLEFLIYFQGNSAPDKSGLPSDRFSAERTGGSVSTLTIQRTQQEDSAVYLCASSFPGTYGYTFGSGTRLTVV.

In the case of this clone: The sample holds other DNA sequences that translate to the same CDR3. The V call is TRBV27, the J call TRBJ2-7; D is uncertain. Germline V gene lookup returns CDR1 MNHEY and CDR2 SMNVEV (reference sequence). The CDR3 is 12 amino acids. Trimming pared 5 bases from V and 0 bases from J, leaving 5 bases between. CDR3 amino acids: CASSPSSYEQYF. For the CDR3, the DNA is TGTGCCAGCAGTCCCAGCTCCTACGAGCAGTACTTC.

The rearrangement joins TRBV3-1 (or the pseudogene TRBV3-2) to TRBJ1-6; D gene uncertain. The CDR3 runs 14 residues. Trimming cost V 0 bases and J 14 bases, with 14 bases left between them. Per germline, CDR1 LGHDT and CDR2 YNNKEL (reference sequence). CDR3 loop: CASSQDTGITALHF. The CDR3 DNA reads TGTGCCAGCAGCCAAGATACTGGAATCACAGCCCTCCACTTT.

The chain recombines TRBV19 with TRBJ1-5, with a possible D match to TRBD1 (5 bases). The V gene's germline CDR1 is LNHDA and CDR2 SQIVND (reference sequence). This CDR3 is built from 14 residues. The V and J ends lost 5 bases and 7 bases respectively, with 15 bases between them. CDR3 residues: CASSLQDSRQPQHF. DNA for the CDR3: TGTGCCAGTAGTCTACAAGACAGTAGGCAGCCCCAGCATTTT.